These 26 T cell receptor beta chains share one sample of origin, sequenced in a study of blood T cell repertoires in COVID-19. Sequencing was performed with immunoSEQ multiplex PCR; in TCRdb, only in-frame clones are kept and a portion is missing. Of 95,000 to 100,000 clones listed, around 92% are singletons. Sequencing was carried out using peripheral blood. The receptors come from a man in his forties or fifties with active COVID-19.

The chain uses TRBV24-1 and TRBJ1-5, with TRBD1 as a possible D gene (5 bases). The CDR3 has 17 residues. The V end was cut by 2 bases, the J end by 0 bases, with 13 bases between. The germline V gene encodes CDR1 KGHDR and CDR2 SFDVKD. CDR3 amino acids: CATSDCGGPDSNQPQHF. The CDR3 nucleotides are TGTGCCACCAGTGATTGCGGGGGTCCCGATAGCAATCAGCCCCAGCATTTT.

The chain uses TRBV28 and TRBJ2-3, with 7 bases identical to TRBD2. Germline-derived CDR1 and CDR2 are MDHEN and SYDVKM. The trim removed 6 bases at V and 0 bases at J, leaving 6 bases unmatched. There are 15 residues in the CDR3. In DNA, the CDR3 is TGTGCCAGCAGCTTCAGCGGGACTAGCACAGATACGCAGTATTTT. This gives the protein CASSFSGTSTDTQYF. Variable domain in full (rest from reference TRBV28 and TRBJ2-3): DVKVTQSSRYLVKRTGEKVFLECVQDMDHENMFWYRQDPGLGLRLIYFSYDVKMKEKGDIPEGYSVSREKKERFSLILESASTNQTSMYLCASSFSGTSTDTQYFGPGTRLTVL.

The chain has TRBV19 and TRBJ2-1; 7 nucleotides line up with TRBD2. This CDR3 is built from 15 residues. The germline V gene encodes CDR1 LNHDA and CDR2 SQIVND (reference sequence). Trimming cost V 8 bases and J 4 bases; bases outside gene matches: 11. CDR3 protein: CASSASGVIYNEQFF. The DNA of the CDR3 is TGTGCCAGTTCGGCTAGCGGAGTGATTTACAATGAGCAGTTCTTC.

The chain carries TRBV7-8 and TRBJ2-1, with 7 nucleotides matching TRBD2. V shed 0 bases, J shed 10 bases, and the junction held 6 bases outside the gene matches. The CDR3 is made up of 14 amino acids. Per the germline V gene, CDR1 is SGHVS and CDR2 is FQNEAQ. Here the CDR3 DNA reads TGTGCCAGCAGCTTAGCGCCGCGGGGGTCGGAGCAGTTCTTC. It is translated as CASSLAPRGSEQFF.

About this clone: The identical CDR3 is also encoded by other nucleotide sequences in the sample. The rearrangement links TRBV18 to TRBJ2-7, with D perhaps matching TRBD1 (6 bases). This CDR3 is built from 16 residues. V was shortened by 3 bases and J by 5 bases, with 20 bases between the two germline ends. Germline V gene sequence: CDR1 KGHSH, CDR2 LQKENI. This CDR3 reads CASSPGYNREEHEQYF. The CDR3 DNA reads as TGTGCCAGCTCACCGGGCTACAACAGGGAAGAGCACGAGCAGTACTTC.

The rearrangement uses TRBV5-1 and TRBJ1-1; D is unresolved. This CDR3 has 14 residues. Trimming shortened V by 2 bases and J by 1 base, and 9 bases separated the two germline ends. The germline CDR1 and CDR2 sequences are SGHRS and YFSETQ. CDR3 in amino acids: CASSFNPGNTEAFF. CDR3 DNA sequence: TGCGCCAGCAGCTTTAATCCGGGGAACACTGAAGCTTTCTTT.

Here the CDR3 DNA reads TGTGCCATCAGTGAGTCCTCAACGGGAGGGCACGGGGAGCTGTTTTTT. Translated: CAISESSTGGHGELFF. The J gene is TRBJ2-2, the V gene TRBV10-3; 8 bases match TRBD2. Germline V CDR1 and CDR2: ENHRY, SYGVKD. The CDR3 loop spans 16 amino acids. V lost 0 bases, J lost 7 bases, and 7 bases stayed unmatched.

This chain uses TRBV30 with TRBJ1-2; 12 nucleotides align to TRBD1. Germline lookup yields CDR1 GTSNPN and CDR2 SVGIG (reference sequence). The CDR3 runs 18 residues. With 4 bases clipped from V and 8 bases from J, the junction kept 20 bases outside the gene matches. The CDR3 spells CAWNREPTGTGGDYGYTF. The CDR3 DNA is TGTGCCTGGAATAGGGAGCCCACCGGGACAGGGGGCGATTACGGCTACACCTTC. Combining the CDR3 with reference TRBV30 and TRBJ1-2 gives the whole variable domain SQTIHQWPATLVQPVGSPLSLECTVEGTSNPNLYWYRQAAGRGLQLLFYSVGIGQISSEVPQNLSASRPQDRQFILSSKKLLLSDSGFYLCAWNREPTGTGGDYGYTFGSGTRLTVV.

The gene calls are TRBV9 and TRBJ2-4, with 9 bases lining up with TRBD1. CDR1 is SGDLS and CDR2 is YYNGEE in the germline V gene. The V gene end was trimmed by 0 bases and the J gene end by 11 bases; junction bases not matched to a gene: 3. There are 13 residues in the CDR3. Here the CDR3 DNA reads TGTGCCAGCAGCGTAGCGGACAGGGGAGTTCAGTACTTC. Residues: CASSVADRGVQYF.

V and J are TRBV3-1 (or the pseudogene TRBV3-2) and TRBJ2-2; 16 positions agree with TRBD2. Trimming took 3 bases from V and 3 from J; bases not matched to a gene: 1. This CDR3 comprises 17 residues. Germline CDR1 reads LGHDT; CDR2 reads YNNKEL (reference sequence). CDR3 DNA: TGTGCCAGCAGCCAGGGACTAGCGGGAGGGGACACCGGGGAGCTGTTTTTT. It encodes CASSQGLAGGDTGELFF.

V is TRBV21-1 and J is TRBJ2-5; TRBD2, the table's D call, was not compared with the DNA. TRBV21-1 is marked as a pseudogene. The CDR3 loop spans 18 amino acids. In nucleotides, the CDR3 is TGTGCCAGCAGCAAAGTTTGGACTAGCGGAACGTACCAAGAGACCCAGTACTTC. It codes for CASSKVWTSGTYQETQYF.

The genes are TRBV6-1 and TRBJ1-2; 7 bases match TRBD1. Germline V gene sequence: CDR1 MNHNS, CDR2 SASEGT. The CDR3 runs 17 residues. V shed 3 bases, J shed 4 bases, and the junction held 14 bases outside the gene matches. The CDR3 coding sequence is TGTGCCAGCAGTGACGTATCCCCGGGACAGAGCCGCTATGGCTACACCTTC. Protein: CASSDVSPGQSRYGYTF.

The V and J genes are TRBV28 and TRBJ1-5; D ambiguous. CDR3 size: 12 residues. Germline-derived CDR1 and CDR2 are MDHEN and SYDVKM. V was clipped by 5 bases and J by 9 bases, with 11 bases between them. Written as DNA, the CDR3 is TGTGCCAGCAGTGGGCACATGCCGCCCCAGCATTTT. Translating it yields CASSGHMPPQHF. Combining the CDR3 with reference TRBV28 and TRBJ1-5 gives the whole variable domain DVKVTQSSRYLVKRTGEKVFLECVQDMDHENMFWYRQDPGLGLRLIYFSYDVKMKEKGDIPEGYSVSREKKERFSLILESASTNQTSMYLCASSGHMPPQHFGDGTRLSIL.

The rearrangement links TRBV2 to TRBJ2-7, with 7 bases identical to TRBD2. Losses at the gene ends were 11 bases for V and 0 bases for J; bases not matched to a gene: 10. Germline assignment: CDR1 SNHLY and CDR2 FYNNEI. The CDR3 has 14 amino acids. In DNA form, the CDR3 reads TGTGCCGGCAAGTCGGGGACTACCTCCTACGAGCAGTACTTC. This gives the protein CAGKSGTTSYEQYF.

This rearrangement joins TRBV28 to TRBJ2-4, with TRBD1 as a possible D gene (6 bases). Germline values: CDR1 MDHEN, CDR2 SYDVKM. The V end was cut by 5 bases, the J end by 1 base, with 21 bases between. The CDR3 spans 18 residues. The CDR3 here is CASSPGDTLVKAKNIQYF. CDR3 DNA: TGTGCCAGCAGTCCCGGGGACACCCTAGTCAAGGCCAAAAACATTCAGTACTTC.

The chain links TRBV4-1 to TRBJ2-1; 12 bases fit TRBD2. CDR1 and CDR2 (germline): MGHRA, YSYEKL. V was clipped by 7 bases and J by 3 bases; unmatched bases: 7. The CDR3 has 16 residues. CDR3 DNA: TGCGCCAGCAAGATGGGACTAGCGGGCGTCTACAATGAGCAGTTCTTC. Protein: CASKMGLAGVYNEQFF.

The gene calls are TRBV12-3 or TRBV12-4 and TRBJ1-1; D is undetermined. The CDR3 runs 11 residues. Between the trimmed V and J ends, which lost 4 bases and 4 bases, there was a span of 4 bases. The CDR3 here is CASSSSTEAFF. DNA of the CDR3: TGTGCCAGCAGTTCGAGCACTGAAGCTTTCTTT.

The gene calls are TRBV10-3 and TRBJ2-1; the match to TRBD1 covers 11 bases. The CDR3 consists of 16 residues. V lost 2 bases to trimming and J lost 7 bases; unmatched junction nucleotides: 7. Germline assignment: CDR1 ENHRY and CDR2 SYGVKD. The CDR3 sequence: CAISEPGTGGGNEQFF. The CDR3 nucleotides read TGTGCCATCAGTGAGCCAGGGACAGGGGGGGGTAATGAGCAGTTCTTC.

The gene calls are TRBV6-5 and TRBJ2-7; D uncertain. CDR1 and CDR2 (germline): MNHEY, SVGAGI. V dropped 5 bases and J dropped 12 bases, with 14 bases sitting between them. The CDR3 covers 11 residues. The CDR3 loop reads CASSNTEAVYF. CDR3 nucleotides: TGTGCCAGCAGTAATACCGAAGCCGTGTACTTC.

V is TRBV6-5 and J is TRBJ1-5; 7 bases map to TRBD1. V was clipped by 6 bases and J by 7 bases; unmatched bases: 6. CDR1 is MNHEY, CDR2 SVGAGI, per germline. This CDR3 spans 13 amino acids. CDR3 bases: TGTGCCAGCAGGGGGGACAGCATCCAGCCCCAGCATTTT. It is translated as CASRGDSIQPQHF.

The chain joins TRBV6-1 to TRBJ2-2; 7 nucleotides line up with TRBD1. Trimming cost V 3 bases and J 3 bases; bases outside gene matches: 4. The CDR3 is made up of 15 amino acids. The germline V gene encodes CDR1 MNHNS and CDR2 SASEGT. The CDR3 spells CASSERQGDTGELFF. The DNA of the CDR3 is TGTGCCAGCAGTGAGAGGCAGGGGGACACCGGGGAGCTGTTTTTT.

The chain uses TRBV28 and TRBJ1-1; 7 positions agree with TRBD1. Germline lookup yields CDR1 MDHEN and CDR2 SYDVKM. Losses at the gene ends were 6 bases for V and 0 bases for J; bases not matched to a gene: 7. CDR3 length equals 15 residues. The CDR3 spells CASSSTDRVNTEAFF. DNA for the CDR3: TGTGCCAGCAGCAGTACCGACAGGGTGAACACTGAAGCTTTCTTT. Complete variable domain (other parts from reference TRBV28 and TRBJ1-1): DVKVTQSSRYLVKRTGEKVFLECVQDMDHENMFWYRQDPGLGLRLIYFSYDVKMKEKGDIPEGYSVSREKKERFSLILESASTNQTSMYLCASSSTDRVNTEAFFGQGTRLTVV.

The CDR3 DNA sequence: TGTGCCAGCAGCGCGGAAATCGGGACAGGGATTTTTGGCTACACCTTC. Translated: CASSAEIGTGIFGYTF. The chain recombines TRBV9 with TRBJ1-2; TRBD1 aligns across 9 bases. The CDR3 covers 16 residues. Looked up from germline, CDR1 is SGDLS and CDR2 is YYNGEE. V lost 3 bases to trimming and J lost 7 bases; unmatched junction nucleotides: 13.

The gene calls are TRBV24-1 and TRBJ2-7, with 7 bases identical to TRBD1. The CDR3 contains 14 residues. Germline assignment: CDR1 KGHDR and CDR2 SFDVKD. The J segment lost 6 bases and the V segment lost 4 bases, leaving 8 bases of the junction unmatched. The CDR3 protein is CATSDQTGSSEQYF. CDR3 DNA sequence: TGTGCCACCAGTGACCAGACAGGGAGCAGCGAGCAGTACTTC.

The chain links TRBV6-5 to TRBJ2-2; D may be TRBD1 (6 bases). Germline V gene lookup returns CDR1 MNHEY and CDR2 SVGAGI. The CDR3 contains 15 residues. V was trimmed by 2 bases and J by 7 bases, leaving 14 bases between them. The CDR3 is CASSYPGVSGGELFF. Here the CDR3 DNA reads TGTGCCAGCAGTTACCCAGGGGTCTCGGGCGGGGAGCTGTTTTTT.

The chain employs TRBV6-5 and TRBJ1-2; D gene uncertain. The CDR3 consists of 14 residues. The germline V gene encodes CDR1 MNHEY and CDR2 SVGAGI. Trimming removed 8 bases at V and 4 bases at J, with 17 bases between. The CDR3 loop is CASSREGRGYGYTF. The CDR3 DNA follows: TGTGCCAGCTCTCGGGAGGGAAGAGGCTATGGCTACACCTTC.